This T cell receptor (beta chain) is drawn from a study of cytomegalovirus exposure and HLA in healthy donors. Researchers ran the PCR with 60 Vbeta and 13 Jbeta primers. Using immunoSEQ multiplex PCR, the repertoire was profiled, and TCRdb retains in-frame clones only, with some absent. Here the sample spans about 140,000 clones, 73% being singletons. The V segment lost 6 bases and the J segment 3 bases; nucleotides outside the gene matches: 6. Germline loops: CDR1 MNHNS, CDR2 SASEGT. The CDR3 is 15 residues long. Sequenced sample: PBMCs. This TCR came from a woman between 35 and 50 years old in good health and CMV-seronegative. The chain is built from TRBV6-1 and TRBJ2-2; TRBD2 agrees at 8 bases. CDR3 loop: CASSLGLADTGELFF. The CDR3 nucleotides read TGTGCCAGCAGCCTAGGACTAGCTGACACCGGGGAGCTGTTTTTT.